This T cell receptor beta chain was sequenced for a study of human T cells and chemical hapten exposure. Regarding time point: patch test 1, 2 weeks after DPC sensitization. Treatment indicated: therapeutic diphenylcyclopropenone sensitization with weekly scalp DPC. Remarks on this clonotype: Given a much more abundant clone one base away, this may be a read error.

The CDR3 contains 12 residues. Looked up from germline, CDR1 is SQVTM and CDR2 is ANQGSEA. Trimming removed 4 bases from V and 0 bases from J, with 5 bases in between. In TCRdb, the RACE reads were re-called with MiXCR into one record per CDR3 protein. The sample has about 120,000 distinct CDR3 sequences, about 13% seen once. The receptor was derived from a man between 18 and 29 years old with alopecia areata. Some clones in this sample may be carry-over from other donors' samples. V is TRBV29-1 and J is TRBJ2-3; unclear D gene. The sample here was whole blood, taken in connection with sensitization to the hapten diphenylcyclopropenone (DPC). The CDR3 reads CSVVPSTDTQYF. Here the CDR3 DNA reads TGCAGCGTTGTTCCTAGCACAGATACGCAGTATTTT.